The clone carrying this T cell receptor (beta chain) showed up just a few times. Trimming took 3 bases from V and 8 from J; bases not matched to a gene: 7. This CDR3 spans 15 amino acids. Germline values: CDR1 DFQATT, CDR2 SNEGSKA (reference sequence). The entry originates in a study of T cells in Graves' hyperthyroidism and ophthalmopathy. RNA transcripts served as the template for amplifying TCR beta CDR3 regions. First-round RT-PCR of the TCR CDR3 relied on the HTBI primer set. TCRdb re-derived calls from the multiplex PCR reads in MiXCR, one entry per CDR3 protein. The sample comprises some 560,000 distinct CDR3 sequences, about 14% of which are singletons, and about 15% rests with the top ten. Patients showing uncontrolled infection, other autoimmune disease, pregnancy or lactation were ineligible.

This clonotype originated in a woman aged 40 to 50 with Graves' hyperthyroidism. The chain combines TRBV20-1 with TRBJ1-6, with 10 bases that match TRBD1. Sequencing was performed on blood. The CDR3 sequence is CSARGGQGIDSPLHF. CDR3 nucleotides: TGCAGTGCTAGGGGGGGACAGGGGATTGATTCACCCCTCCACTTT.